A selection of T cell receptor beta chains follows, all from one sample in a study of cytotoxic CD8 clonotypes in ibrutinib-treated CLL. Data came from immunoSEQ multiplex PCR; TCRdb stores just in-frame clones and leaves some out. The table records 250,000 to 350,000 clones, more than 70% of them present only once. This specimen consisted of PBMCs, obtained at disease progression, from a patient treated with ibrutinib. The receptors come from a human donor with chronic lymphocytic leukemia. Both conserved end residues are part of each CDR3. Fields, in order: V gene, D gene, clone size, J gene, CDR3 DNA, CDR3 protein. A D gene is named only where the DNA matches it firmly. Not all rows give a size; the values are once, few, many and, for expanded clones, a class.

V gene: TRBV2
D gene: TRBD2
clone size: .
J gene: TRBJ2-3
CDR3 DNA: TGTGCCAGCAGTGAACAAAGGACTAGCGGAACAGATACGCAGTATTTT
CDR3 protein: CASSEQRTSGTDTQYF

V gene: TRBV5-6
D gene: .
clone size: once
J gene: TRBJ2-7
CDR3 DNA: TGTGCCAGCAGCTCAAACCCGACAGCCTACGAGCAGTACTTC
CDR3 protein: CASSSNPTAYEQYF

V gene: TRBV15
D gene: .
clone size: .
J gene: TRBJ2-3
CDR3 DNA: TGTGCCACCAGCACAGACCCAAGGGATACGCAGTATTTT
CDR3 protein: CATSTDPRDTQYF

V gene: TRBV29-1
D gene: .
clone size: .
J gene: TRBJ2-7
CDR3 DNA: TGCAGCGTGGAGCAGGGGGGTTCGGGTTACGAGCAGTACTTC
CDR3 protein: CSVEQGGSGYEQYF

V gene: TRBV7-6
D gene: .
clone size: once
J gene: TRBJ2-5
CDR3 DNA: TGTGCCAGCAGTCGACAAGAGACTCAGTACTTC
CDR3 protein: CASSRQETQYF

V gene: TRBV15
D gene: .
clone size: .
J gene: TRBJ2-7
CDR3 DNA: TGTGCCACCAGCAGAGTGGGCGTCAACTACGAGCAGTACTTC
CDR3 protein: CATSRVGVNYEQYF

V gene: TRBV9
D gene: TRBD1
clone size: .
J gene: TRBJ1-2
CDR3 DNA: TGTGCCAGCAGCGTAGGACAGGGGGCCAGTTTGTGGTATGGCTACACCTTC
CDR3 protein: CASSVGQGASLWYGYTF

V gene: TRBV5-1
D gene: .
clone size: .
J gene: TRBJ1-5
CDR3 DNA: TGCGCCAGCAGCTTGGAGGGGACTCTGGATCAGCCCCAGCATTTT
CDR3 protein: CASSLEGTLDQPQHF

V gene: TRBV4-1
D gene: .
clone size: .
J gene: TRBJ1-1
CDR3 DNA: TGCGCCAGCAGGCCACAGGGCCGGGTCACTGAAGCTTTCTTT
CDR3 protein: CASRPQGRVTEAFF

V gene: TRBV29-1
D gene: .
clone size: .
J gene: TRBJ2-1
CDR3 DNA: TGCAGCGCCCAGCCGTGGGTGGGGTCGAACAATGAGCAGTTCTTC
CDR3 protein: CSAQPWVGSNNEQFF

V gene: TRBV11-2
D gene: TRBD1
clone size: .
J gene: TRBJ1-2
CDR3 DNA: TGTGCCAGCAGCCCACAGGGGGCGCACGGATATGGCTACACCTTC
CDR3 protein: CASSPQGAHGYGYTF

V gene: TRBV5-6
D gene: TRBD1
clone size: .
J gene: TRBJ2-3
CDR3 DNA: TGTGCCAGCAGCCCCCAGGGGGCGTCAGATACGCAGTATTTT
CDR3 protein: CASSPQGASDTQYF

V gene: TRBV15
D gene: TRBD1
clone size: .
J gene: TRBJ2-3
CDR3 DNA: TGTGCCACCCTTCGGACAGGCAAAGATACGCAGTATTTT
CDR3 protein: CATLRTGKDTQYF

V gene: TRBV5-8
D gene: .
clone size: few
J gene: TRBJ2-2
CDR3 DNA: TGTGCCAGCAGCTTGGGGGTCGAACTGAACACCGGGGAGCTGTTTTTT
CDR3 protein: CASSLGVELNTGELFF

V gene: TRBV6-1
D gene: TRBD1
clone size: .
J gene: TRBJ1-6
CDR3 DNA: TGTGCCAGCAGTGAGATACAGGGGGCTTTGTCACCCCTCCACTTT
CDR3 protein: CASSEIQGALSPLHF

V gene: TRBV7-9
D gene: .
clone size: .
J gene: TRBJ2-2
CDR3 DNA: TGTGCCAGCAGCACAGGGAATGGAGCCGGGGAGCTGTTTTTT
CDR3 protein: CASSTGNGAGELFF

V gene: TRBV20-1
D gene: .
clone size: .
J gene: TRBJ2-5
CDR3 DNA: TGCAGCCCCACAAGTGGAGAGACCCAGTACTTC
CDR3 protein: CSPTSGETQYF

V gene: TRBV13
D gene: TRBD2
clone size: .
J gene: TRBJ2-3
CDR3 DNA: TGTGCCAGCAGCTTAGGACTAGCGGGGGGCGCCCGCCACGATACGCAGTATTTT
CDR3 protein: CASSLGLAGGARHDTQYF

V gene: TRBV27
D gene: TRBD1
clone size: once
J gene: TRBJ2-1
CDR3 DNA: TGTGCCAGCAGTTTTGGGGGACTAACAGGGGGCCTCAATGAGCAGTTCTTC
CDR3 protein: CASSFGGLTGGLNEQFF

V gene: TRBV2
D gene: .
clone size: .
J gene: TRBJ2-7
CDR3 DNA: TGTGCCAGCAAGGTTCCATACTACGAGCAGTACTTC
CDR3 protein: CASKVPYYEQYF

V gene: TRBV4-1
D gene: TRBD1
clone size: .
J gene: TRBJ1-1
CDR3 DNA: TGCGCCAGCAGCCAAGAGGCCCCCCAGGGGGACACTGAAGCTTTCTTT
CDR3 protein: CASSQEAPQGDTEAFF

V gene: TRBV9
D gene: TRBD1
clone size: once
J gene: TRBJ2-7
CDR3 DNA: TGTGCCAGCAGCCCCGAGAACAGGGGACGCTACGAGCAGTACTTC
CDR3 protein: CASSPENRGRYEQYF

V gene: TRBV5-1
D gene: .
clone size: .
J gene: TRBJ2-7
CDR3 DNA: TGCGCCAGCAGCTTCCGGGGATTTGTCTCCGAGCAGTACTTC
CDR3 protein: CASSFRGFVSEQYF

V gene: TRBV5-6
D gene: TRBD2
clone size: few
J gene: TRBJ2-3
CDR3 DNA: TGTGCCAGCAGCCTTAAGGTGCGGGGGATTTCCACAGATACGCAGTATTTT
CDR3 protein: CASSLKVRGISTDTQYF

V gene: TRBV5-6
D gene: TRBD2
clone size: .
J gene: TRBJ2-3
CDR3 DNA: TGTGCCAGCAGCTATAAGGCGGGGGGAGGAGATACGCAGTATTTT
CDR3 protein: CASSYKAGGGDTQYF

V gene: TRBV5-1
D gene: .
clone size: .
J gene: TRBJ1-3
CDR3 DNA: TGCGCCAGCAGCTTGGAGGCCCAAACCCCTCTCTCTGGAAACACCATATATTTT
CDR3 protein: CASSLEAQTPLSGNTIYF

V gene: TRBV13
D gene: .
clone size: .
J gene: TRBJ2-5
CDR3 DNA: TGTGCCAGCAGCCTCCGGGAAGGGGAGACCCAGTACTTC
CDR3 protein: CASSLREGETQYF

V gene: TRBV2
D gene: TRBD1
clone size: .
J gene: TRBJ2-7
CDR3 DNA: TGTGCCAGCAGCCTGACAGGGAAAAGCTACGAGCAGTACTTC
CDR3 protein: CASSLTGKSYEQYF

V gene: TRBV7-2
D gene: TRBD1
clone size: .
J gene: TRBJ2-7
CDR3 DNA: TGTGCCAGCAGCCAGGGACAGGCCTCCTACGAGCAGTACTTC
CDR3 protein: CASSQGQASYEQYF

V gene: TRBV7-2
D gene: .
clone size: .
J gene: TRBJ1-1
CDR3 DNA: TGTGCCAGCAGTCGAACTCACGGGACGGCACTTGAAGCTTTCTTT
CDR3 protein: CASSRTHGTALEAFF

V gene: TRBV2
D gene: TRBD1
clone size: .
J gene: TRBJ1-2
CDR3 DNA: TGTGCCAGCCGGACAGGGAATAACTATGGCTACACCTTC
CDR3 protein: CASRTGNNYGYTF

V gene: TRBV11-3
D gene: .
clone size: few
J gene: TRBJ2-1
CDR3 DNA: TGTGCCAGCAGCCCACACTCCTACAATGAGCAGTTCTTC
CDR3 protein: CASSPHSYNEQFF

V gene: TRBV5-6
D gene: .
clone size: .
J gene: TRBJ1-1
CDR3 DNA: TGTGCCAGCAGCCGCACCCTGAAGGGTACTGAAGCTTTCTTT
CDR3 protein: CASSRTLKGTEAFF

V gene: TRBV5-4
D gene: .
clone size: .
J gene: TRBJ1-2
CDR3 DNA: TGTGCCAGCAGCCGAGGACAGAGTCCAACTCAGGAAGGCTACACCTTC
CDR3 protein: CASSRGQSPTQEGYTF

V gene: TRBV6-6
D gene: .
clone size: .
J gene: TRBJ2-2
CDR3 DNA: TGTGCCAGCAGTTATGGGGCCACCGGGGAGCTGTTTTTT
CDR3 protein: CASSYGATGELFF

V gene: TRBV20-1
D gene: .
clone size: .
J gene: TRBJ1-2
CDR3 DNA: TGCAGTGCTAGTGGGAATGGCTACACCTTC
CDR3 protein: CSASGNGYTF

V gene: TRBV6-1
D gene: .
clone size: .
J gene: TRBJ1-4
CDR3 DNA: TGTGCCAGCAGTGTGGGGGGCGCCGGCGAAAAACTGTTTTTT
CDR3 protein: CASSVGGAGEKLFF

V gene: TRBV7-9
D gene: .
clone size: .
J gene: TRBJ2-3
CDR3 DNA: TGTGCCAGCAGCTTAGGAGGGGTGATAGATACGCAGTATTTT
CDR3 protein: CASSLGGVIDTQYF

V gene: TRBV6-1
D gene: TRBD1
clone size: once
J gene: TRBJ1-2
CDR3 DNA: TGTGCCAGCAGGATTGGACAGGGGGACTATGGCTACACCTTC
CDR3 protein: CASRIGQGDYGYTF

V gene: TRBV2
D gene: TRBD1
clone size: .
J gene: TRBJ2-7
CDR3 DNA: TGTGCCAGCAAGGGGCAGGGGACAGGCGAGCAGTACTTC
CDR3 protein: CASKGQGTGEQYF

V gene: TRBV14
D gene: .
clone size: .
J gene: TRBJ2-7
CDR3 DNA: TGTGCCAGCAGCACGGGGGGCAGGATCCCCTACGAGCAGTACTTC
CDR3 protein: CASSTGGRIPYEQYF

V gene: TRBV25-1
D gene: .
clone size: .
J gene: TRBJ1-2
CDR3 DNA: TGTGCCAGCCAGATCCAGGGAAGCTATGGCTACACCTTC
CDR3 protein: CASQIQGSYGYTF